This TCR beta chain was observed in a study of blood T cell repertoires in COVID-19. Turning to the study itself: Samples representing acute and convalescent COVID-19 were sourced from the United States, Italy and Spain. Sources were T cells, B-cell-depleted T cells, or PBMCs; the material itself was cDNA or gDNA.

The ends lost 1 base at V and 8 bases at J; junction bases unmatched: 9. In germline, CDR1 is LGHDT, CDR2 YNNKEL (reference sequence). The length of the CDR3 is 17 residues. Original analysis: Quantification of nucleated cells was approximated via reference gene primer amplification. Generated by immunoSEQ multiplex PCR, the TCRdb table keeps only in-frame clones and is missing some. For V, J and clone size, that table is used; D and trimming come from the DNA. The data show tens of thousands of clones, roughly 83% seen once. The receptor's source is a human donor in a cohort sampled during active COVID-19. This sequence joins TRBV3-1 (or the pseudogene TRBV3-2) and TRBJ1-4, with TRBD1 matching over 11 bases. Sequencing was carried out using peripheral blood. The DNA for the CDR3 is TGTGCCAGCAGCCAAGTACTACTAAGGACAGGGGGCGAAAAACTGTTTTTT. This translates into CASSQVLLRTGGEKLFF.